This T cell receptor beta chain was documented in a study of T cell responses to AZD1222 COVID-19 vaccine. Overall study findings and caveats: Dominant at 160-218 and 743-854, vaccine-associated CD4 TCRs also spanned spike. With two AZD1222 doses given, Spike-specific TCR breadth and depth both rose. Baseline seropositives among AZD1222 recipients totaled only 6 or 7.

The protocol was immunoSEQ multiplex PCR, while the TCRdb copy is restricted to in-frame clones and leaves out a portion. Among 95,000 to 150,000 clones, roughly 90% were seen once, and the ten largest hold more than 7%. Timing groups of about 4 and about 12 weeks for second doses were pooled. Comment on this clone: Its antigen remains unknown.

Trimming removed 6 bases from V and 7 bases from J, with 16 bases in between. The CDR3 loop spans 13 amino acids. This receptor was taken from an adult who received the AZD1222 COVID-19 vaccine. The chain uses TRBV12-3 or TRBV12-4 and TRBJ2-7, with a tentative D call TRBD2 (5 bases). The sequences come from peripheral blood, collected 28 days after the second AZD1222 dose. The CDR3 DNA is TGTGCCAGCAGGCGGGTTCTGACGGGGGAGCAGTACTTC. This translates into CASRRVLTGEQYF.